The 8 T cell receptor beta chains listed next were all sequenced from one sample in a study of blood T cell repertoires in COVID-19. This table comes from immunoSEQ multiplex PCR, and its TCRdb copy is limited to in-frame clones, with some not included. Seen here are a few hundred thousand clones, roughly 84% observed once, and the top ten hold around 6.3%. Sample: PBMCs or T cells enriched from blood (not recorded which). These TCRs come from a woman aged 45-65 years who had been exposed to COVID-19.

The chain links TRBV5-6 to TRBJ2-7; tentative D call: TRBD1 (5 bases). Deletions cut 2 bases from V and 7 bases from J, with 16 bases between. Per the germline V gene, CDR1 is SGHDT and CDR2 is YYEEEE. This CDR3 region has 14 residues. DNA of the CDR3: TGTGCCAGCAGCTTTACTCCCACATCAGGGGAGCAGTACTTC. Protein sequence: CASSFTPTSGEQYF.

The chain is built from TRBV9 and TRBJ2-1; 11 nucleotides match TRBD1. The CDR3 has 16 residues. Per germline, CDR1 SGDLS and CDR2 YYNGEE. V was clipped by 3 bases and J by 6 bases; unmatched bases: 8. The CDR3 loop reads CASSESPGTGGNEQFF. CDR3 sequence (DNA): TGTGCCAGCAGCGAATCCCCCGGGACAGGGGGCAATGAGCAGTTCTTC.

The chain is built from TRBV7-2 and TRBJ2-5; 9 nucleotides align to TRBD2. The junction had 8 bases not matched to a gene; V was cut back by 1 base and J by 5 bases. The CDR3 sequence is 16 residues long. Looked up from germline, CDR1 is SGHTA and CDR2 is FQGNSA. The CDR3 spells CASSLVGSGGGETQYF. The CDR3 nucleotides read TGTGCCAGCAGCTTAGTGGGTAGCGGGGGAGGGGAGACCCAGTACTTC.

The V call is TRBV11-1, the J call TRBJ1-2, with a weak D call TRBD1 (5 bases). CDR1 is SGHAT, CDR2 FQDESV, per germline (reference sequence). V lost 0 bases, J lost 11 bases, and 13 bases lay in between. The CDR3 is made up of 13 amino acids. The CDR3, as DNA: TGTGCCAGCAGCTTAGCTTCGGCAGGGCATTACACCTTC. It encodes CASSLASAGHYTF.

This rearrangement joins TRBV7-8 to TRBJ2-7, with 7 positions matching TRBD1. Looked up from germline, CDR1 is SGHVS and CDR2 is FQNEAQ. The J segment lost 5 bases and the V segment lost 3 bases, leaving 4 bases of the junction unmatched. This CDR3 is built from 13 residues. The chain's CDR3 is CASSFRQGDEQYF. The CDR3, as DNA: TGTGCCAGCAGCTTTAGACAGGGAGACGAGCAGTACTTC.

At least ten counts were recorded for this clone. The chain links TRBV7-9 to TRBJ2-2, with 7 bases lining up with TRBD1. Germline V gives CDR1 SEHNR, CDR2 FQNEAQ (reference sequence). V was pared by 5 bases and J by 5 bases, with 2 bases of the junction left unmatched. This CDR3 is 13 amino acids long. The CDR3, as DNA: TGTGCCAGCAGCGCACAGGGGACCGGGGAGCTGTTTTTT. Protein sequence: CASSAQGTGELFF.

This rearrangement joins TRBV15 to TRBJ2-5; D is perhaps TRBD2 (7 bases). Trimming left V 0 bases short and J 5 bases short, with 13 bases between. The CDR3 is 15 amino acids. Germline loops: CDR1 LNHNV, CDR2 YYDKDF (reference sequence). The CDR3 bases are TGTGCCACCAGCAGAGACCTGGAGGGGGGGGAGACCCAGTACTTC. Translating it yields CATSRDLEGGETQYF.

This chain connects TRBV28 to TRBJ2-7; no firm D call. The ends were cut back, 8 bases at V and 4 bases at J, with 9 bases in the middle. The CDR3 has 11 residues. Germline V lookup: CDR1 MDHEN, CDR2 SYDVKM. CDR3 DNA sequence: TGTGCCAGCGGAGATCGGTACGAGCAGTACTTC. Protein sequence: CASGDRYEQYF.